This T cell receptor beta chain emerged from a study of blood T cells in healthy people across ages. A second roughly 6 to 11 cycle PCR used barcoded and J-beta primers. TCRdb redid the calling of the 5' RACE reads with MiXCR, one entry per CDR3 protein. There are 550,000 to 750,000 distinct CDR3 sequences in the sample; 21% occur only once, and 3% to 4% lies in the top ten. Germline CDR1 is DFQATT and CDR2 is SNEGSKA (reference sequence). V was shortened by 0 bases and J by 5 bases, with 25 bases between the two germline ends. This CDR3 has 18 residues. V is TRBV20-1 and J is TRBJ2-5; the D gene is possibly TRBD1 (7 bases). Sequences were obtained from blood. This sequence was found in a man between 70 and 80 years old in good health. The CDR3, as DNA: TGCAGTGCTAGAGATCAGGGGGGATCCAGGGGCGTGTGGGAGACCCAGTACTTC. Residues: CSARDQGGSRGVWETQYF.